The 24 T cell receptor beta chains given below trace back to one sample, sequenced in a study of shared clonotypes between healthy human individuals. The repertoire was sequenced with immunoSEQ multiplex PCR; TCRdb's copy has only in-frame clones and lacks some. The sample contains over 1.4 million clones, roughly 96% of which appear only once. What was sequenced was naive CD4+ T cells sorted from blood. The subset was: CD45RA+ positively selected. These receptors all stem from a young man in good health.

The genes are TRBV6-6 and TRBJ2-1, with D maybe TRBD2 (6 bases). Trimming removed 5 bases from V and 10 bases from J, with 12 bases in between. The CDR3 has 12 amino acids. Germline CDR1 MNHNY, CDR2 SVGAGI (reference sequence). In DNA, the CDR3 is TGTGCCAGCAGTCAGACTAGACGGGAGCAGTTCTTC. Translation gives CASSQTRREQFF.

The gene calls are TRBV18 and TRBJ2-1; TRBD2 aligns across 8 bases. The CDR3 extends over 15 amino acids. With V trimmed by 2 bases and J by 2 bases, 2 bases remained unmatched. The V gene's germline CDR1 is KGHSH and CDR2 LQKENI. The CDR3 is CASSPTSGPYNEQFF. DNA for the CDR3: TGTGCCAGCTCACCAACTAGCGGACCCTACAATGAGCAGTTCTTC.

The chain employs TRBV4-3 and TRBJ2-7; TRBD2 is a possible D gene (6 bases). V was clipped by 4 bases and J by 2 bases, with 12 bases between them. Germline V CDR1 and CDR2: LGHNA, YSLEER. CDR3 size: 14 residues. CDR3 residues: CASSLGLTTYEQYF. The DNA of the CDR3 is TGCGCCAGCAGCCTCGGACTAACCACCTACGAGCAGTACTTC.

This clone has just one count. The sample holds other DNA sequences that translate to the same CDR3. V gene TRBV28 combines with J gene TRBJ1-5; maybe TRBD1 (6 bases). The CDR3 runs to 15 residues. CDR1 and CDR2 (germline): MDHEN, SYDVKM. The germline V and J ends were trimmed by 3 bases and 0 bases, with 9 bases remaining between them. The CDR3 nucleotides read TGTGCCAGCAGTTTGGCAGGGGATAGCAATCAGCCCCAGCATTTT. It yields the protein CASSLAGDSNQPQHF.

The rearrangement uses TRBV6-1 and TRBJ1-1; D remains ambiguous. CDR1 and CDR2 (germline): MNHNS, SASEGT. There are 13 residues in the CDR3. V was pared by 4 bases and J by 2 bases, with 8 bases between. The CDR3 nucleotides read TGTGCCAGCAGTGCCCCGGGAAACACTGAAGCTTTCTTT. Amino acid sequence: CASSAPGNTEAFF.

The rearrangement uses TRBV19 and TRBJ2-5, with 12 bases fitting TRBD1. CDR3 length: 16 amino acids. The junction had 6 bases not matched to a gene; V was cut back by 3 bases and J by 4 bases. Germline lookup yields CDR1 LNHDA and CDR2 SQIVND (reference sequence). The CDR3 nucleotides are TGTGCCAGTAGTATCATCGGGACAGGGGGCACAGAGACCCAGTACTTC. This encodes CASSIIGTGGTETQYF.

V and J are TRBV11-2 and TRBJ2-7; D might be TRBD2 (5 bases). The germline gives CDR1 SGHAT, CDR2 FQNNGV. The CDR3 totals 15 residues. The V and J ends lost 1 base and 6 bases respectively, with 16 bases between them. The CDR3 bases are TGTGCCAGCAGCTTAGTTTTCGGTTGGGAGAGCGAGCAGTACTTC. Protein sequence: CASSLVFGWESEQYF.

The V call is TRBV2, the J call TRBJ1-5; D unresolved. Trimming stripped 4 bases from V and 0 bases from J, with 13 bases between. The CDR3 runs to 16 residues. CDR1 is SNHLY and CDR2 is FYNNEI in the germline V gene. CDR3 in amino acids: CASSGGVFVSNQPQHF. The CDR3 nucleotides are TGTGCCAGCAGTGGTGGGGTTTTCGTTAGCAATCAGCCCCAGCATTTT.

To note about this clone: Other nucleotide sequences from this sample produce the same CDR3. The V gene is TRBV5-6, the J gene TRBJ2-1; 7 nucleotides line up with TRBD1. V dropped 1 base and J dropped 8; count of bases not matched to a gene: 3. This CDR3 contains 13 residues. The V gene's germline CDR1 is SGHDT and CDR2 YYEEEE. In nucleotides, the CDR3 is TGTGCCAGCAGCTTGAGAGGGGGCGATGAGCAGTTCTTC. Residues: CASSLRGGDEQFF.

In its sample, this clone was seen once. The chain couples TRBV5-1 to TRBJ2-3; 7 bases line up with TRBD1. The CDR3 length is 16 residues. Per germline, CDR1 SGHRS and CDR2 YFSETQ. Germline trimming cut 0 bases from V and 0 bases from J; bases unmatched to any gene: 4. The CDR3: CASSLAVGQSTDTQYF. CDR3 in DNA: TGCGCCAGCAGCTTGGCCGTGGGACAGAGCACAGATACGCAGTATTTT.

With respect to this clone: At one of its ends the junction is not consistent with the germline gene, which may arise from a read error. The rearrangement uses TRBV9 and TRBJ2-2; possible D gene TRBD2, 5 bases. The CDR3 is made up of 14 amino acids. Germline V gene data show CDR1 as SGDLS and CDR2 as YYNGEE. CDR3 nucleotide sequence: TGTGCCAGCAGCGTAGCGGGGTTACACCGGGGAGCTGTTTTT. Protein sequence: CASSVAGLHRGAVF.

V gene TRBV5-1 combines with J gene TRBJ2-7, with unresolved D. The CDR3 spans 13 residues. V gave up 2 bases and J gave up 4 bases, with 10 bases separating them. CDR1 is SGHRS, CDR2 YFSETQ, per germline. CDR3 sequence reads: CASSLDQEYEQYF. For the CDR3, the DNA is TGCGCCAGCAGCTTAGACCAGGAGTACGAGCAGTACTTC. Filled out from reference TRBV5-1 and TRBJ2-7, the complete variable domain reads KAGVTQTPRYLIKTRGQQVTLSCSPISGHRSVSWYQQTPGQGLQFLFEYFSETQRNKGNFPGRFSGRQFSNSRSEMNVSTLELGDSALYLCASSLDQEYEQYFGPGTRLTVT.

This clone has only one observation. For the CDR3, the DNA is TGTGCCAGCAGTCGGGTAGGGGGGAAAACCGGGGAGCTGTTTTTT. It is translated as CASSRVGGKTGELFF. The V and J genes are TRBV28 and TRBJ2-2; D may correspond to TRBD1 or TRBD2 (6 bases each). The V gene lost 5 bases and the J gene lost 5 bases, with 15 bases spanning the gap. The CDR3 runs 15 residues. Per the germline V gene, CDR1 is MDHEN and CDR2 is SYDVKM. Looking up the rest from reference TRBV28 and TRBJ2-2 gives the full variable domain: DVKVTQSSRYLVKRTGEKVFLECVQDMDHENMFWYRQDPGLGLRLIYFSYDVKMKEKGDIPEGYSVSREKKERFSLILESASTNQTSMYLCASSRVGGKTGELFFGEGSRLTVL.

The genes are TRBV7-7 and TRBJ2-2, with 7 bases aligning to TRBD1. After removal of 5 bases from V and 2 bases from J, the junction contained 14 bases not matched to a gene. Germline CDR1 is SSHAT and CDR2 is FNYEAQ (reference sequence). The CDR3 is 18 residues long. CDR3 in amino acids: CASSLKAPGTDNTGELFF. The CDR3 coding sequence is TGTGCCAGCAGCCTCAAAGCTCCCGGGACAGATAACACCGGGGAGCTGTTTTTT. The full variable domain, in which reference TRBV7-7 and TRBJ2-2 provide the parts outside the CDR3, is GAGVSQSPRYKVTKRGQDVTLRCDPISSHATLYWYQQALGQGPEFLTYFNYEAQPDKSGLPSDRFSAERPEGSISTLTIQRTEQRDSAMYRCASSLKAPGTDNTGELFFGEGSRLTVL.

The genes are TRBV27 and TRBJ2-1, with D perhaps matching TRBD1 or TRBD2 (5 bases each). V dropped 3 bases and J dropped 6 bases, with 18 bases sitting between them. CDR3 length: 16 residues. Per germline, CDR1 MNHEY and CDR2 SMNVEV (reference sequence). The CDR3, as DNA: TGTGCCAGCAGTTTCGCAGGGACCCCTCGGGCCAATGAGCAGTTCTTC. Its protein is CASSFAGTPRANEQFF.

The chain links TRBV6-5 to TRBJ1-5; 11 bases fit TRBD1. CDR1 and CDR2 (germline): MNHEY, SVGAGI. The CDR3 covers 15 residues. V was clipped by 6 bases and J by 4 bases; unmatched bases: 5. The CDR3 loop is CASSLGTGGNQPQHF. In DNA, the CDR3 is TGTGCCAGCAGCCTAGGGACAGGGGGAAATCAGCCCCAGCATTTT.

As concerns this clone: At the DNA level, this CDR3 is encoded by other sequences in the same sample as well. The chain carries TRBV7-8 and TRBJ1-5; 7 nucleotides line up with TRBD1. The CDR3 runs 14 residues. Trimming cost V 3 bases and J 2 bases; bases outside gene matches: 1. The germline gives CDR1 SGHVS, CDR2 FQNEAQ. DNA of the CDR3: TGTGCCAGCAGCTTTGGACAGGGCAATCAGCCCCAGCATTTT. It translates to CASSFGQGNQPQHF.

This rearrangement joins TRBV5-4 to TRBJ2-5; 8 bases match TRBD2. Trimming cost V 5 bases and J 4 bases; bases outside gene matches: 7. Germline V gene sequence: CDR1 SGHNT, CDR2 YYREEE (reference sequence). The CDR3 sequence is 14 residues long. The CDR3 here is CASRREGPRETQYF. The CDR3 bases are TGTGCCAGCAGACGGGAGGGCCCTCGAGAGACCCAGTACTTC.

The chain couples TRBV7-6 to TRBJ2-1; 11 nucleotides align to TRBD2. Germline lookup yields CDR1 SGHVS and CDR2 FNYEAQ. This CDR3 has 16 amino acids. J gave up 6 bases and V 5 bases, and 9 bases lay outside the gene matches. The CDR3: CASSPGIAGGSNEQFF. The CDR3 nucleotides are TGTGCCAGCAGCCCTGGGATAGCGGGAGGGAGCAATGAGCAGTTCTTC.

The V call is TRBV6-1, the J call TRBJ2-5; D possibly corresponds to TRBD2 (5 bases). CDR1 and CDR2 from the germline V gene are MNHNS and SASEGT. V lost 4 bases to trimming and J lost 5 bases, with 11 bases between them. CDR3 length equals 13 residues. The CDR3: CASSASASETQYF. The DNA of the CDR3 is TGTGCCAGCAGTGCTTCGGCTAGCGAGACCCAGTACTTC.

The genes are TRBV6-6 and TRBJ2-7; 8 positions match TRBD2. This CDR3 comprises 15 residues. CDR1 is MNHNY, CDR2 SVGAGI, per germline (reference sequence). V was pared by 2 bases and J by 3 bases, with 6 bases of the junction left unmatched. CDR3 loop: CASSYPGSGGYEQYF. The CDR3 bases are TGTGCCAGCAGTTACCCGGGGAGCGGGGGCTACGAGCAGTACTTC.

The V gene is TRBV5-5, the J gene TRBJ2-1; perhaps D is TRBD1 or TRBD2 (6 bases each). The CDR3 sequence is 15 residues long. CDR1 SGHKS and CDR2 YYEKEE come from the germline V gene (reference sequence). Trimming took 2 bases from V and 7 from J, leaving 16 bases between them. CDR3 in amino acids: CASSLGGTTYNEQFF. Written as DNA, the CDR3 is TGTGCCAGCAGCTTAGGGGGGACAACTTATAATGAGCAGTTCTTC.

The rearrangement links TRBV19 to TRBJ2-7; TRBD2 matches 7 bases. Germline lookup yields CDR1 LNHDA and CDR2 SQIVND (reference sequence). The CDR3 covers 15 residues. Trimming took 2 bases from V and 7 from J; bases not matched to a gene: 11. The CDR3 loop is CASSISPAGRHEQYF. CDR3 bases: TGTGCCAGTAGTATAAGCCCAGCGGGAAGGCATGAGCAGTACTTC. Full variable domain (rest looked up from reference TRBV19 and TRBJ2-7): DGGITQSPKYLFRKEGQNVTLSCEQNLNHDAMYWYRQDPGQGLRLIYYSQIVNDFQKGDIAEGYSVSREKKESFPLTVTSAQKNPTAFYLCASSISPAGRHEQYFGPGTRLTVT.

Comments on this clone: This specimen includes other DNA sequences encoding the same CDR3. The chain has TRBV7-2 and TRBJ1-5, with D hard to call. Germline V gene sequence: CDR1 SGHTA, CDR2 FQGNSA. CDR3 length equals 13 residues. V shed 1 base and J shed 1 base, with 2 bases lying between them. As DNA, the CDR3 is TGTGCCAGCAGCTTAGTCAGCAATCAGCCCCAGCATTTT. Translation gives CASSLVSNQPQHF.